This record concerns one T cell receptor beta chain sequence. Original data processing: Amplification from reference gene primers served as the basis for estimated nucleated cell counts. Assay: immunoSEQ multiplex PCR; the TCRdb copy retains only in-frame clones and omits some. For V, J and clone size, that table is used; D and trimming come from the DNA. The repertoire holds about 71,000 clones, with 86% as singletons. The entry originates in a study of blood T cell repertoires in COVID-19. Study-wide background: Samples of COVID-19 (acute and convalescent) were obtained from the United States, Italy and Spain. Sources were T cells, B-cell-depleted T cells, or PBMCs; the material itself was cDNA or gDNA.

The CDR3 runs 14 residues. V dropped 4 bases and J dropped 6; count of bases not matched to a gene: 9. CDR1 MNHEY and CDR2 SMNVEV come from the germline V gene (reference sequence). What was sequenced was peripheral blood. The chain has TRBV27 and TRBJ2-7; TRBD2 matches 7 bases. The origin of this receptor is a man aged 25-40 years with acute or convalescent COVID-19. CDR3 region: CASSSSRTSLEQYF. The DNA for the CDR3 is TGTGCCAGCAGTTCCTCCCGGACTAGTCTCGAGCAGTACTTC.